One and the same sample provided the 14 T cell receptor beta chains below, sequenced in a study of shared T cell receptors in the human thymus. Profiling relied on immunoSEQ multiplex PCR, and the TCRdb table lists in-frame clones only, not all of them. Among 600,000 or so clones listed, roughly 86% were seen once. These same data were also listed under a study on human thymus T cells.

The sample taken for sequencing was thymocytes. All receptors come from a boy younger than two with a congenital heart defect.

V is TRBV5-6 and J is TRBJ2-3; possibly TRBD2 for D (6 bases). Trimming removed 1 base at V and 1 base at J, with 19 bases between. The germline V gene encodes CDR1 SGHDT and CDR2 YYEEEE. This CDR3 contains 18 residues. The CDR3 DNA reads TGTGCCAGCAGCTTGAGGGCAAACTTGGGGGGACGCACAGATACGCAGTATTTT. Translated: CASSLRANLGGRTDTQYF.

This clone is a singleton in its sample. The rearrangement links TRBV30 to TRBJ2-7; a weak D match, TRBD2 (6 bases). Germline values: CDR1 GTSNPN, CDR2 SVGIG (reference sequence). The germline V and J ends were trimmed by 2 bases and 4 bases, with 18 bases remaining between them. The CDR3 totals 15 residues. CDR3 DNA: TGTGCCTGGAGTTCCTACCGGGCAGGGAGGTACGAGCAGTACTTC. The encoded protein is CAWSSYRAGRYEQYF. The entire variable domain, with the rest obtained from reference TRBV30 and TRBJ2-7, is as follows: SQTIHQWPATLVQPVGSPLSLECTVEGTSNPNLYWYRQAAGRGLQLLFYSVGIGQISSEVPQNLSASRPQDRQFILSSKKLLLSDSGFYLCAWSSYRAGRYEQYFGPGTRLTVT.

The V and J genes are TRBV6-1 and TRBJ1-5; TRBD1 might be the D (5 bases). In germline, CDR1 is MNHNS, CDR2 SASEGT. V was pared by 4 bases and J by 7 bases, with 20 bases between. The CDR3 is 16 residues long. CDR3 in amino acids: CASSGGPGGIVQPQHF. The DNA for the CDR3 is TGTGCCAGCAGTGGGGGACCAGGAGGGATCGTCCAGCCCCAGCATTTT.

In this sample, this clone turned up a few times. The V call is TRBV27, the J call TRBJ2-7, with D possibly matching TRBD2 (5 bases). The CDR3 length is 15 residues. From germline, CDR1 is MNHEY and CDR2 SMNVEV (reference sequence). Trimming took off 5 bases at V and 4 bases at J, with 18 bases between the two ends. CDR3 sequence: CASSRATRLGYEQYF. In nucleotides, the CDR3 is TGTGCCAGCAGTAGAGCTACTAGGCTGGGGTACGAGCAGTACTTC.

The chain recombines TRBV13 with TRBJ1-3; D is unresolved. Germline loops: CDR1 PRHDT, CDR2 FYEKMQ (reference sequence). The V and J ends lost 5 bases and 1 base respectively, with 18 bases between them. The CDR3 consists of 17 residues. CDR3 protein: CASSPRLPATSGNTIYF. The DNA of the CDR3 is TGTGCCAGCAGCCCGAGGTTGCCAGCCACTTCTGGAAACACCATATATTTT.

This clone has just one count. This chain connects TRBV5-4 to TRBJ2-1; 8 nucleotides line up with TRBD2. CDR3 length: 18 residues. V was pared by 1 base and J by 6 bases, with 15 bases of the junction left unmatched. Germline-derived CDR1 and CDR2 are SGHNT and YYREEE (reference sequence). The CDR3 here is CASSLRLAYHPFLNEQFF. DNA for the CDR3: TGTGCCAGCAGCTTGCGACTAGCGTACCACCCTTTCCTCAATGAGCAGTTCTTC.

V and J are TRBV5-6 and TRBJ1-4; D remains ambiguous. Germline loops: CDR1 SGHDT, CDR2 YYEEEE. CDR3 size: 13 residues. The V gene lost 6 bases and the J gene lost 4 bases, with 10 bases spanning the gap. This CDR3 is CASTWARNEKLFF. In DNA form, the CDR3 reads TGTGCCAGCACCTGGGCTCGTAATGAAAAACTGTTTTTT.

V is TRBV7-2 and J is TRBJ1-2; unclear D gene. V lost 3 bases and J 8 bases, leaving 13 bases between the germline ends. CDR1 and CDR2 (germline): SGHTA, FQGNSA. The CDR3 spans 13 residues. The CDR3 DNA is TGTGCCAGCAGCTTCCGGTCCAGGCGAGGCTACACCTTC. It codes for CASSFRSRRGYTF.

This chain links TRBV7-9 with TRBJ2-7; D not certain. Trimming removed 1 base at V and 4 bases at J, with 11 bases between. The CDR3 runs 14 residues. Germline V gene sequence: CDR1 SEHNR, CDR2 FQNEAQ (reference sequence). CDR3 protein: CASSLGRLGYEQYF. Here the CDR3 DNA reads TGTGCCAGCAGCTTAGGGCGACTGGGTTACGAGCAGTACTTC.

Points on this clone: A read error may produce the germline difference seen at one junction end. Other DNA sequences in the same sample also yield this CDR3. This sequence joins TRBV9 and TRBJ1-6; 7 positions match TRBD1. The V gene's germline CDR1 is SGDLS and CDR2 YYNGEE. The CDR3 is 17 amino acids. CDR3 region: CASSPQGQPGDNSPLHF. CDR3 DNA sequence: TGTGCCAGCAGCCCGCAGGGACAGCCCGGGGATAATTCCCCCCTCCACTTT.

The genes are TRBV7-8 and TRBJ2-7; 7 bases map to TRBD1. V trimming: 1 base; J trimming: 4 bases; junction bases outside the gene matches: 10. This CDR3 has 16 residues. Germline loops: CDR1 SGHVS, CDR2 FQNEAQ. CDR3 region: CASSLGDSQEVYEQYF. The CDR3 bases are TGTGCCAGCAGCTTAGGGGACAGCCAAGAGGTATACGAGCAGTACTTC.

V gene TRBV15 combines with J gene TRBJ1-5; tentatively, D is TRBD1 (6 bases). Trimming removed 4 bases at V and 1 base at J, with 8 bases between. Looked up from germline, CDR1 is LNHNV and CDR2 is YYDKDF (reference sequence). The CDR3 runs 14 residues. As DNA, the CDR3 is TGTGCCACCAGCATCGGACAGAGCAATCAGCCCCAGCATTTT. Protein product: CATSIGQSNQPQHF. Supplemented by reference TRBV15 and TRBJ1-5, the full variable domain reads DAMVIQNPRYQVTQFGKPVTLSCSQTLNHNVMYWYQQKSSQAPKLLFHYYDKDFNNEADTPDNFQSRRPNTSFCFLDIRSPGLGDTAMYLCATSIGQSNQPQHFGDGTRLSIL.

This chain joins TRBV19 and TRBJ1-2, with D tentatively TRBD1 (5 bases). CDR1 is LNHDA, CDR2 SQIVND, per germline (reference sequence). With 0 bases removed from V and 4 bases from J, the gap between germline ends came to 12 bases. This CDR3 contains 15 residues. The CDR3 DNA is TGTGCCAGTAGTATAGAGACAGACCGGCTCTATGGCTACACCTTC. This codes for CASSIETDRLYGYTF.

The rearrangement links TRBV15 to TRBJ2-7, with D tentatively TRBD1 (5 bases). Trimming pared 0 bases from V and 6 bases from J, leaving 18 bases between. CDR1 and CDR2 (germline): LNHNV, YYDKDF (reference sequence). CDR3 size: 16 residues. The CDR3 loop is CATSRDLWARVAEQYF. The CDR3 DNA reads TGTGCCACCAGCAGAGATCTATGGGCCAGGGTAGCCGAGCAGTACTTC.